A selection of T cell receptor beta chains follows, all from one sample in a study of cytomegalovirus exposure and HLA in healthy donors. Profiling relied on immunoSEQ multiplex PCR, and the TCRdb table lists in-frame clones only, not all of them. Seen here are 160,000 or so clones, roughly 80% observed once, and the top ten hold around 3.5%. The sample was PBMCs. All receptors derive from a man under 40 in good health and CMV-seropositive. CDR3s include the opening cysteine and the closing phenylalanine or tryptophan. A D gene is named only where the DNA matches it firmly. Size is omitted from some rows. Given values are once, few, many or a class for expanded clones.

D: .; J: TRBJ2-5; V: TRBV5-1; size: once; CDR3: CASSLDYPQETQYF; DNA: TGCGCCAGCAGCTTGGACTACCCCCAAGAGACCCAGTACTTC
D: .; J: TRBJ1-2; V: TRBV6-1; size: few; CDR3: CASSELSGNYGYTF; DNA: TGTGCCAGCAGTGAATTGTCAGGGAACTATGGCTACACCTTC
D: TRBD1; J: TRBJ2-7; V: TRBV5-1; size: few; CDR3: CASSRGQGSYEQYF; DNA: TGCGCCAGCAGCCGCGGACAGGGGTCCTACGAGCAGTACTTC
D: TRBD1; J: TRBJ2-1; V: TRBV19; size: few; CDR3: CASLGQGVHNEQFF; DNA: TGTGCCAGCTTGGGTCAGGGGGTCCACAATGAGCAGTTCTTC
D: TRBD2; J: TRBJ2-7; V: TRBV7-2; size: .; CDR3: CASSLEAGGISYEQYF; DNA: TGTGCCAGCAGCTTAGAGGCGGGGGGGATCTCCTACGAGCAGTACTTC
D: TRBD1; J: TRBJ1-6; V: TRBV11-1; size: .; CDR3: CASSLAGTGGSPLHF; DNA: TGTGCCAGCAGCTTAGCTGGGACAGGGGGTTCACCCCTCCACTTT
D: .; J: TRBJ1-3; V: TRBV2; size: .; CDR3: CASSSGRVRNTIYF; DNA: TGTGCCAGCAGTTCGGGAAGGGTTCGAAACACCATATATTTT
D: .; J: TRBJ2-3; V: TRBV4-1; size: .; CDR3: CASSHQTPYTQYF; DNA: TGCGCCAGCAGCCATCAGACTCCATATACGCAGTATTTT
D: TRBD1; J: TRBJ1-2; V: TRBV28; size: .; CDR3: CASSLGGTGGANYGYTF; DNA: TGTGCCAGCAGTTTAGGGGGGACAGGGGGAGCTAACTATGGCTACACCTTC
D: .; J: TRBJ1-2; V: TRBV5-4; size: .; CDR3: CASRSSTGVGYTF; DNA: TGTGCCAGCAGGTCCTCTACAGGAGTGGGCTACACCTTC
D: .; J: TRBJ1-2; V: TRBV6-4; size: few; CDR3: CASSDSAVDGYTF; DNA: TGTGCCAGCAGTGACTCAGCGGTTGATGGCTACACCTTC
D: .; J: TRBJ2-7; V: TRBV4-1; size: .; CDR3: CASSQEGGQGGYEQYF; DNA: TGCGCCAGCAGCCAAGAAGGTGGTCAGGGGGGCTACGAGCAGTACTTC
D: .; J: TRBJ1-2; V: TRBV5-4; size: few; CDR3: CASSLLEVFLGGYTF; DNA: TGTGCCAGCAGCTTACTAGAAGTCTTCTTGGGCGGCTACACCTTC
D: TRBD2; J: TRBJ2-3; V: TRBV28; size: .; CDR3: CASSTTPTSGVTDTQYF; DNA: TGTGCCAGCAGCACAACACCGACTAGCGGGGTCACAGATACGCAGTATTTT
D: TRBD1; J: TRBJ2-7; V: TRBV6-6; size: .; CDR3: CASSDRGASYEQYF; DNA: TGTGCCAGCAGCGACAGGGGCGCCTCCTACGAGCAGTACTTC
D: .; J: TRBJ1-5; V: TRBV5-6; size: .; CDR3: CASSYRGPNQPQHF; DNA: TGTGCCAGCAGCTACCGGGGTCCCAATCAGCCCCAGCATTTT
D: TRBD2; J: TRBJ2-2; V: TRBV4-2; size: .; CDR3: CASSQPLAGGPGELFF; DNA: TGTGCCAGCAGCCAACCTCTAGCGGGGGGGCCCGGGGAGCTGTTTTTT
D: .; J: TRBJ1-3; V: TRBV9; size: few; CDR3: CASSTAGSGNTIYF; DNA: TGTGCCAGCAGCACTGCAGGATCTGGAAACACCATATATTTT
D: TRBD1; J: TRBJ1-2; V: TRBV5-1; size: .; CDR3: CASSSEGQGANGYTF; DNA: TGCGCCAGCAGCTCGGAGGGACAGGGGGCAAATGGCTACACCTTC
D: .; J: TRBJ1-6; V: TRBV27; size: .; CDR3: CASTLQGSSNSPLHF; DNA: TGTGCCAGCACTTTGCAGGGGTCCAGTAATTCACCCCTCCACTTT
D: TRBD2; J: TRBJ2-5; V: TRBV28; size: few; CDR3: CASQGLAKRETQYF; DNA: TGTGCCAGCCAGGGACTAGCGAAACGAGAGACCCAGTACTTC
D: .; J: TRBJ2-7; V: TRBV10-3; size: .; CDR3: CATELGGRISYEQYF; DNA: TGTGCCACCGAGCTGGGGGGTCGCATCTCCTACGAGCAGTACTTC
D: TRBD1; J: TRBJ1-2; V: TRBV6-1; size: .; CDR3: CASSERSGQNYGYTF; DNA: TGTGCCAGCAGTGAAAGGTCGGGACAGAACTATGGCTACACCTTC
D: .; J: TRBJ1-2; V: TRBV27; size: once; CDR3: CASSKQGSAGYTF; DNA: TGTGCCAGCAGTAAGCAGGGGTCGGCTGGCTACACCTTC
D: TRBD1; J: TRBJ2-7; V: TRBV11-3; size: .; CDR3: CASSIPGQGFYEQYF; DNA: TGTGCCAGCAGTATTCCGGGACAGGGGTTCTACGAGCAGTACTTC
D: TRBD2; J: TRBJ2-7; V: TRBV7-9; size: .; CDR3: CASSSGLAHEQYF; DNA: TGTGCCAGCAGCTCGGGACTAGCCCACGAGCAGTACTTC
D: TRBD2; J: TRBJ2-1; V: TRBV28; size: .; CDR3: CASSWPGLAHNEQFF; DNA: TGTGCCAGCAGTTGGCCGGGACTAGCCCACAATGAGCAGTTCTTC
D: .; J: TRBJ2-1; V: TRBV5-5; size: .; CDR3: CASSLAFRLGRTNEQFF; DNA: TGTGCCAGCAGCTTGGCCTTTCGGCTAGGGAGGACCAATGAGCAGTTCTTC
D: TRBD2; J: TRBJ2-4; V: TRBV28; size: few; CDR3: CASNRGGVGAKNIQYF; DNA: TGTGCCAGCAACCGCGGGGGGGTGGGGGCCAAAAACATTCAGTACTTC
D: .; J: TRBJ1-3; V: TRBV28; size: .; CDR3: CASTTTADFSGNTIYF; DNA: TGTGCCAGCACGACCACGGCGGACTTCTCTGGAAACACCATATATTTT
D: .; J: TRBJ1-5; V: TRBV6-1; size: .; CDR3: CASHAGIFNQPQHF; DNA: TGTGCCAGCCATGCAGGGATTTTCAATCAGCCCCAGCATTTT
D: .; J: TRBJ1-1; V: TRBV7-9; size: once; CDR3: CASSPRDLNTEAFF; DNA: TGTGCCAGCAGCCCGAGGGATTTGAACACTGAAGCTTTCTTT
D: .; J: TRBJ2-7; V: TRBV20-1; size: .; CDR3: CSAHLLSEQYF; DNA: TGCAGTGCCCACTTACTCTCCGAGCAGTACTTC
D: .; J: TRBJ1-2; V: TRBV7-9; size: once; CDR3: CASSSDRSPEGYTF; DNA: TGTGCCAGCAGCTCTGACAGGTCCCCAGAGGGCTACACCTTC
D: .; J: TRBJ2-7; V: TRBV5-6; size: few; CDR3: CASSGVGGLLSYEQYF; DNA: TGTGCCAGCAGCGGCGTCGGCGGGCTACTCTCCTACGAGCAGTACTTC
D: .; J: TRBJ1-1; V: TRBV6-5; size: once; CDR3: CASSYWAGTDAFF; DNA: TGTGCCAGCAGTTACTGGGCAGGGACTGACGCTTTCTTT
D: .; J: TRBJ2-7; V: TRBV2; size: .; CDR3: CASSEVAGATYEQYF; DNA: TGTGCCAGCAGTGAAGTGGCGGGGGCTACCTACGAGCAGTACTTC
D: TRBD1; J: TRBJ1-6; V: TRBV11-1; size: .; CDR3: CASSGQGFAYNSPLHF; DNA: TGTGCCAGCAGCGGACAGGGTTTCGCCTATAATTCACCCCTCCACTTT
D: .; J: TRBJ1-1; V: TRBV14; size: .; CDR3: CASSQVPGMNTEAFF; DNA: TGTGCCAGCAGCCAAGTACCGGGGATGAACACTGAAGCTTTCTTT
D: .; J: TRBJ1-1; V: TRBV4-3; size: .; CDR3: CASSRQSSGLDTEAFF; DNA: TGCGCCAGCAGCCGCCAATCCTCAGGGCTGGACACTGAAGCTTTCTTT
D: TRBD1; J: TRBJ1-5; V: TRBV4-1; size: .; CDR3: CASRPNDRTGEQPQHF; DNA: TGCGCCAGCAGACCAAACGACAGGACAGGAGAACAGCCCCAGCATTTT
D: .; J: TRBJ2-6; V: TRBV25-1; size: .; CDR3: CASSARGQTGANVLTF; DNA: TGTGCCAGCAGTGCCCGAGGACAGACTGGGGCCAACGTCCTGACTTTC
D: .; J: TRBJ1-2; V: TRBV28; size: .; CDR3: CASSSPRGGDNGYTF; DNA: TGTGCCAGCAGTTCCCCTCGGGGGGGGGATAATGGCTACACCTTC
D: .; J: TRBJ2-7; V: TRBV5-1; size: few; CDR3: CASSTGTAPIDYEQYF; DNA: TGCGCCAGCAGCACAGGGACGGCACCAATCGACTACGAGCAGTACTTC
D: TRBD2; J: TRBJ2-7; V: TRBV27; size: .; CDR3: CATRSSGDEQYF; DNA: TGTGCCACCAGATCTAGCGGGGACGAGCAGTACTTC
D: TRBD2; J: TRBJ2-2; V: TRBV9; size: few; CDR3: CASSGELAGETGELFF; DNA: TGTGCCAGCAGCGGAGAACTAGCGGGTGAAACCGGGGAGCTGTTTTTT
D: .; J: TRBJ2-5; V: TRBV10-3; size: once; CDR3: CAISTHTSGQETQYF; DNA: TGTGCCATTTCGACTCATACTTCGGGGCAAGAGACCCAGTACTTC
D: .; J: TRBJ1-5; V: TRBV25-1; size: .; CDR3: CASSERVRGCNQPQHF; DNA: TGTGCCAGCAGTGAAAGGGTCAGGGGTTGCAATCAGCCCCAGCATTTT
D: TRBD2; J: TRBJ2-5; V: TRBV5-1; size: .; CDR3: CASSFLGLADQETQYF; DNA: TGCGCCAGCAGCTTTTTGGGACTAGCGGATCAAGAGACCCAGTACTTC
D: .; J: TRBJ2-7; V: TRBV9; size: .; CDR3: CASSVASGDNYEQYF; DNA: TGTGCCAGCAGCGTAGCCAGCGGGGACAACTACGAGCAGTACTTC
D: TRBD2; J: TRBJ2-3; V: TRBV13; size: .; CDR3: CASREAGGPDTQYF; DNA: TGTGCCAGCAGAGAAGCGGGGGGTCCAGATACGCAGTATTTT
D: TRBD1; J: TRBJ1-2; V: TRBV30; size: .; CDR3: CAWDGQGLWGYTF; DNA: TGTGCCTGGGACGGACAGGGACTTTGGGGCTACACCTTC
D: TRBD2; J: TRBJ2-2; V: TRBV11-2; size: .; CDR3: CASSSPGLAGFTGELFF; DNA: TGTGCCAGCAGCTCGCCGGGACTAGCGGGTTTCACCGGGGAGCTGTTTTTT
D: TRBD1; J: TRBJ2-7; V: TRBV18; size: few; CDR3: CASSQGQSYEQYF; DNA: TGTGCCAGCTCACAGGGACAGAGCTACGAGCAGTACTTC
D: .; J: TRBJ2-1; V: TRBV9; size: .; CDR3: CASSVEPTSYNEQFF; DNA: TGTGCCAGCAGCGTAGAACCGACTTCTTACAATGAGCAGTTCTTC